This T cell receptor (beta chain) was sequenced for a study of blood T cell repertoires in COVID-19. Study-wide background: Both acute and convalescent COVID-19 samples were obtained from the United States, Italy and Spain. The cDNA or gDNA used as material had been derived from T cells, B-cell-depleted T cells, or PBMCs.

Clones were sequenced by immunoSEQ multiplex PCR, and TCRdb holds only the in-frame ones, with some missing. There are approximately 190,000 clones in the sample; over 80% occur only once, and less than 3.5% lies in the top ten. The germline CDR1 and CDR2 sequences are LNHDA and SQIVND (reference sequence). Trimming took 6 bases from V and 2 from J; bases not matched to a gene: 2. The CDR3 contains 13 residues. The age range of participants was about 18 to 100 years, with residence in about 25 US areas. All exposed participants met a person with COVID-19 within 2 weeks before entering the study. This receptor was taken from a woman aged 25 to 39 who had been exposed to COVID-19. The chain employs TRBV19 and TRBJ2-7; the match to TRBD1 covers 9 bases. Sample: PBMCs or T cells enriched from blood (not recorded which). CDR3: CASRGQGPYEQYF. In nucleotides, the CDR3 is TGTGCCAGTAGGGGACAGGGCCCCTACGAGCAGTACTTC. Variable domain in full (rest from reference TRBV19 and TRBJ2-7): DGGITQSPKYLFRKEGQNVTLSCEQNLNHDAMYWYRQDPGQGLRLIYYSQIVNDFQKGDIAEGYSVSREKKESFPLTVTSAQKNPTAFYLCASRGQGPYEQYFGPGTRLTVT.